Here is one T cell receptor beta chain with its context. Its target is not known. Some clones are missing from TCRdb's copy, which holds only in-frame ones; the method was immunoSEQ multiplex PCR. The sample lists 120,000 to 150,000 clones; approximately 93% were seen once. The source of the sample is a study of T cell responses to AZD1222 COVID-19 vaccine. V lost 6 bases, J lost 5 bases, and 5 bases stayed unmatched. This CDR3 spans 15 amino acids. Germline assignment: CDR1 SEHNR and CDR2 FQNEAQ (reference sequence). Study-wide points: Mostly white British, mostly female donors; authors suggested clonal diversity may be underestimated. Unmutated variant regions are reportedly the target of nearly half of TCRs that are spike-specific. Repertoires were obtained only post-peak T cell response. Vaccine-related CD4 TCRs covered spike, predominating at 160-218 and 743-854.

This chain joins TRBV7-9 and TRBJ2-7, with TRBD2 matching 15 bases. The sequenced sample was peripheral blood, obtained on day 0 of MenACWY control vaccination. The receptor's source is an adult in good health. Here the CDR3 reads CASSSGLAGGHEQYF. Here the CDR3 DNA reads TGTGCCAGCAGTTCTGGACTAGCGGGAGGGCACGAGCAGTACTTC.